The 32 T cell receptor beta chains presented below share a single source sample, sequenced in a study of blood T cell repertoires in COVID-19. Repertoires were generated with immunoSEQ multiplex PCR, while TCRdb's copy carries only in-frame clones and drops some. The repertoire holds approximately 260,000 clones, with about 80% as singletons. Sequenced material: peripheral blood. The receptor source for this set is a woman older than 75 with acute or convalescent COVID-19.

In DNA form, the CDR3 reads TGTGCCAGCAGTGCCCAAGGGGGCGCCCCGAGGGATACGCAGTATTTT. Its protein product is CASSAQGGAPRDTQYF. The V gene is TRBV2, the J gene TRBJ2-3, with 7 nucleotides matching TRBD1. J gave up 6 bases and V 4 bases, and 13 bases lay outside the gene matches. CDR3 size: 16 residues. Germline V CDR1 and CDR2: SNHLY, FYNNEI.

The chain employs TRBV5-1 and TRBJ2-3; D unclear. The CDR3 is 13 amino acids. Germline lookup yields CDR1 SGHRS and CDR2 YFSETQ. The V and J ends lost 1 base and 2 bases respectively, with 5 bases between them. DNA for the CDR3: TGCGCCAGCAGCTTGCCCTCCACAGATACGCAGTATTTT. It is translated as CASSLPSTDTQYF.

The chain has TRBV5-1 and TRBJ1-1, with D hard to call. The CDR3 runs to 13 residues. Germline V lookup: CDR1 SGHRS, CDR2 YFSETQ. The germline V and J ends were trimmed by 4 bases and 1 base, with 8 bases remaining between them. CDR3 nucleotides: TGCGCCAGCAGCCCCGACTGGAACACTGAAGCTTTCTTT. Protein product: CASSPDWNTEAFF.

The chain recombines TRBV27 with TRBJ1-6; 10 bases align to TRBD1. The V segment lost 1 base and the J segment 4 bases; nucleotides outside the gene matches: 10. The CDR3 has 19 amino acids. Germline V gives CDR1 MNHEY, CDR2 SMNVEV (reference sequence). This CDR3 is CASSLWAGQGETYNSPLHF. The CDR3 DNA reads TGTGCCAGCAGTTTATGGGCCGGACAGGGGGAGACGTATAATTCACCCCTCCACTTT.

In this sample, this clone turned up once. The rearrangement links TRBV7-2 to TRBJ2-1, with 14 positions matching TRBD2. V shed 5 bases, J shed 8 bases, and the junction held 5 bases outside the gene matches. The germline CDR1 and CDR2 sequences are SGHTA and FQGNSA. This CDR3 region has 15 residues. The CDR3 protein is CASSRGLAGDYEQFF. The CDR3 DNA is TGTGCCAGCAGCCGGGGACTAGCGGGGGACTATGAGCAGTTCTTC.

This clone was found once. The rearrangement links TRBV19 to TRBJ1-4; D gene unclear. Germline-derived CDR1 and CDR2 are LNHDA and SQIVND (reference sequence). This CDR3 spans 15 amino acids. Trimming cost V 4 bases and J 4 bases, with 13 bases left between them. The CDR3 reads CASSRIQLDNEKLFF. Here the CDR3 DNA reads TGTGCCAGTAGTAGGATCCAGCTAGATAATGAAAAACTGTTTTTT. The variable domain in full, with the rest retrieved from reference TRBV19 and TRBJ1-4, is DGGITQSPKYLFRKEGQNVTLSCEQNLNHDAMYWYRQDPGQGLRLIYYSQIVNDFQKGDIAEGYSVSREKKESFPLTVTSAQKNPTAFYLCASSRIQLDNEKLFFGSGTQLSVL.

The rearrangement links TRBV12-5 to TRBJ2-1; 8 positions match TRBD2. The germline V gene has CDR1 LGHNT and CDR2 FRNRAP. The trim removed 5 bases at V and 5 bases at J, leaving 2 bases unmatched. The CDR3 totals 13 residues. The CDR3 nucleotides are TGTGCTAGTGGTGTGACTAGCGACAATGAGCAGTTCTTC. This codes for CASGVTSDNEQFF. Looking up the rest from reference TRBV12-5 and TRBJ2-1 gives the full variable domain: DARVTQTPRHKVTEMGQEVTMRCQPILGHNTVFWYRQTMMQGLELLAYFRNRAPLDDSGMPKDRFSAEMPDATLATLKIQPSEPRDSAVYFCASGVTSDNEQFFGPGTRLTVL.

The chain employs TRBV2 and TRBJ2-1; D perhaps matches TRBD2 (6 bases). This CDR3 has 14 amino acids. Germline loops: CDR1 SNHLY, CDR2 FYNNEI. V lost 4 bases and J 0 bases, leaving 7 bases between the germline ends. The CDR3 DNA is TGTGCCAGCAGTGGCGGGGCCTCCTACAATGAGCAGTTCTTC. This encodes CASSGGASYNEQFF.

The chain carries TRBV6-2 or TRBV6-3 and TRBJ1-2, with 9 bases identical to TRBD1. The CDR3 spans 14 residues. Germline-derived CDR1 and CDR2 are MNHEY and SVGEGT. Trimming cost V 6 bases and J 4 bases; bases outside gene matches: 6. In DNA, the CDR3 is TGTGCCAGCAGCAGGACAGGGGAAGGCTATGGCTACACCTTC. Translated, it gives CASSRTGEGYGYTF.

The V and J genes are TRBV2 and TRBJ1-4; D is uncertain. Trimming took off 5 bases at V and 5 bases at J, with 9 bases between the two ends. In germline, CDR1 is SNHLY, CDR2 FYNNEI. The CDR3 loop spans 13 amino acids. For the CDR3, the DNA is TGTGCCAGCAGTAACGGTAGAAATGAAAAACTGTTTTTT. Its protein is CASSNGRNEKLFF.

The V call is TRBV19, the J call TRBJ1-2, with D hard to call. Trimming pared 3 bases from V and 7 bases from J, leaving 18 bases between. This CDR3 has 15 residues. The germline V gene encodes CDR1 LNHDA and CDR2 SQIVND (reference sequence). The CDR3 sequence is CASSIPTTTTGGYTF. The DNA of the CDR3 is TGTGCCAGTAGTATCCCTACAACTACAACGGGTGGCTACACCTTC.

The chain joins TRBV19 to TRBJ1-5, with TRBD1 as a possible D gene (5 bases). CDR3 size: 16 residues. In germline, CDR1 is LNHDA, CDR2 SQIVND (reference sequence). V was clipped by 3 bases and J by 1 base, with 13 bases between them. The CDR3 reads CASSIGPGRSNQPQHF. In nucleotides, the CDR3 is TGTGCCAGTAGTATCGGTCCAGGGCGCAGCAATCAGCCCCAGCATTTT.

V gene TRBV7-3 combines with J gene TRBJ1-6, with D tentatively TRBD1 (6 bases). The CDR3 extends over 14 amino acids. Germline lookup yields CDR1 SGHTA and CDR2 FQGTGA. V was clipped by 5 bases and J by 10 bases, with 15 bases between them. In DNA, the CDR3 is TGTGCCAGCAGCGCTGACGCAGGGGTCTCACCCCTCCACTTT. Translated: CASSADAGVSPLHF.

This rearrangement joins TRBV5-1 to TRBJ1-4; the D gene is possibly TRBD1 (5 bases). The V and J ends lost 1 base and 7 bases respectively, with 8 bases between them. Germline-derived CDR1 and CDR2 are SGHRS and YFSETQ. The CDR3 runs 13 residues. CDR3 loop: CASSLMGGEKLFF. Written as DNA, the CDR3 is TGCGCCAGCAGCTTGATGGGGGGTGAAAAACTGTTTTTT. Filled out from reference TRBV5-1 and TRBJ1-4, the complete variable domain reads KAGVTQTPRYLIKTRGQQVTLSCSPISGHRSVSWYQQTPGQGLQFLFEYFSETQRNKGNFPGRFSGRQFSNSRSEMNVSTLELGDSALYLCASSLMGGEKLFFGSGTQLSVL.

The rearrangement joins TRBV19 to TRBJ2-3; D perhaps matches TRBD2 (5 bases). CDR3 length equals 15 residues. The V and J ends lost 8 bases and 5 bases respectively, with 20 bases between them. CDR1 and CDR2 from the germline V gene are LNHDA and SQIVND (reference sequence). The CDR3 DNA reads TGTGCCAGTCGCTTATCGGGGAACGGGGAAGATACGCAGTATTTT. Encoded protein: CASRLSGNGEDTQYF.

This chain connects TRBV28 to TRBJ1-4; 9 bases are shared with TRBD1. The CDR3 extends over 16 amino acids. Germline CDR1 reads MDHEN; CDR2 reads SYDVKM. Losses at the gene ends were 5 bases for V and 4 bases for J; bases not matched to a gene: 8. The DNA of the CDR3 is TGTGCCAGCAGTACCGGGACAGGGTACGATAATGAAAAACTGTTTTTT. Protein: CASSTGTGYDNEKLFF.

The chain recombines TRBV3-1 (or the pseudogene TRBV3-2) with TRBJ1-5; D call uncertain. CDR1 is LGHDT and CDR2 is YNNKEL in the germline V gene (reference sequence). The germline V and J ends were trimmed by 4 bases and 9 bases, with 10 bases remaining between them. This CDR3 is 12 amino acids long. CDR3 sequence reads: CASSLQAGPQHF. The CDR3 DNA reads TGTGCCAGCAGCCTCCAAGCGGGGCCCCAGCATTTT.

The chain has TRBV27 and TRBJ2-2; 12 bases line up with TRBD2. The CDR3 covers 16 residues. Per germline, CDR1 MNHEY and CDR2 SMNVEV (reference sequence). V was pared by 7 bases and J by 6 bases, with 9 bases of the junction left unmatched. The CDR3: CASNPLAGGQPGELFF. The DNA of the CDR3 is TGTGCCAGCAATCCCCTAGCGGGGGGGCAGCCCGGGGAGCTGTTTTTT.

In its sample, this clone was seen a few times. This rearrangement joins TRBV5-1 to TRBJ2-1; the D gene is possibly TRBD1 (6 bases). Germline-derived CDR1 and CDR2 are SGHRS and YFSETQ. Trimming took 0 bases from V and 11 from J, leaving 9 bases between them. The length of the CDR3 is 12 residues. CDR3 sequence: CASSLDREKQFF. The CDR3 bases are TGCGCCAGCAGCTTGGACAGGGAGAAGCAGTTCTTC. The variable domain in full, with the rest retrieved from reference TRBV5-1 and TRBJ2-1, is KAGVTQTPRYLIKTRGQQVTLSCSPISGHRSVSWYQQTPGQGLQFLFEYFSETQRNKGNFPGRFSGRQFSNSRSEMNVSTLELGDSALYLCASSLDREKQFFGPGTRLTVL.

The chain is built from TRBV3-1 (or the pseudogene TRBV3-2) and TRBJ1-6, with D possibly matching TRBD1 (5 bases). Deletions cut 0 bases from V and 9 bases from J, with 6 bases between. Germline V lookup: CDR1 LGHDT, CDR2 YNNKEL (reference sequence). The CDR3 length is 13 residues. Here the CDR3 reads CASSQDRGSPLHF. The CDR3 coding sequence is TGTGCCAGCAGCCAAGATAGGGGTTCACCCCTCCACTTT.

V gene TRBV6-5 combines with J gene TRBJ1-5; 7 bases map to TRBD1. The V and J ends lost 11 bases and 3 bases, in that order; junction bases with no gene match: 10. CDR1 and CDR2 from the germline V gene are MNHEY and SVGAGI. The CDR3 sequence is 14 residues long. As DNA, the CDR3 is TGTGCCTCAACAGGGGTTTCAACCAATCAGCCCCAGCATTTT. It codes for CASTGVSTNQPQHF.

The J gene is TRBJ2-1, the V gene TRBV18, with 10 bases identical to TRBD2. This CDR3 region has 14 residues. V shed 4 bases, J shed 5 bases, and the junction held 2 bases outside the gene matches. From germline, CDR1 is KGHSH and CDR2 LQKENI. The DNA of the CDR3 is TGTGCCAGCTCACTAGGACTAGCGGACAATGAGCAGTTCTTC. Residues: CASSLGLADNEQFF.

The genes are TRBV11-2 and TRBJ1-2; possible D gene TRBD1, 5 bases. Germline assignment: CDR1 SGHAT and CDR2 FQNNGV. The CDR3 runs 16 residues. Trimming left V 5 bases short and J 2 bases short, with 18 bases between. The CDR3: CASSPLRGRVNYGYTF. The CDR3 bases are TGTGCCAGCAGCCCGTTGAGAGGCAGGGTGAACTATGGCTACACCTTC.

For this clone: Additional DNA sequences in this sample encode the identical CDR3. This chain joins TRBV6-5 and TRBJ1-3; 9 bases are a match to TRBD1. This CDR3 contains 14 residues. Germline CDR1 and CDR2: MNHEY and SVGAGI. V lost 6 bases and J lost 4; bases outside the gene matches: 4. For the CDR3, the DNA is TGTGCCAGCAGCCGGGACAGGGACGGAAACACCATATATTTT. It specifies CASSRDRDGNTIYF.

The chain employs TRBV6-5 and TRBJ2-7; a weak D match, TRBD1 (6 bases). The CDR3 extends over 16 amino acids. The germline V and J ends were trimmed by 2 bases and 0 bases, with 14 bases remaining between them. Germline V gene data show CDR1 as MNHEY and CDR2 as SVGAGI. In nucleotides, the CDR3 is TGTGCCAGCAGTTACCCGACAGACAGGTCCTCCTACGAGCAGTACTTC. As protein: CASSYPTDRSSYEQYF.

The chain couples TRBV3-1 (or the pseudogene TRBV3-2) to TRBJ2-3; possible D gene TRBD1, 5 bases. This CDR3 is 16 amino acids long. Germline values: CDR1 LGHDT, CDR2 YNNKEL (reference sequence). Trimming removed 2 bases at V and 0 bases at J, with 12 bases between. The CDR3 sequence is CASSQSSAGSTDTQYF. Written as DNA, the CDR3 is TGTGCCAGCAGCCAAAGTTCGGCAGGGAGCACAGATACGCAGTATTTT.

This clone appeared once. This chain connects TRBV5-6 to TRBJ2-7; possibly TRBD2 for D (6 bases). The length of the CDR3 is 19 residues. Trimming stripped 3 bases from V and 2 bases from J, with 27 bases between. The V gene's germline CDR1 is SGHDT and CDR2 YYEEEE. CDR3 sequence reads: CASSSPFRFAGRTAYEQYF. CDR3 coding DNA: TGTGCCAGCAGCTCGCCGTTCAGATTTGCGGGGAGAACAGCCTACGAGCAGTACTTC. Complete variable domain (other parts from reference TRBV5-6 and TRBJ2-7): DAGVTQSPTHLIKTRGQQVTLRCSPKSGHDTVSWYQQALGQGPQFIFQYYEEEERQRGNFPDRFSGHQFPNYSSELNVNALLLGDSALYLCASSSPFRFAGRTAYEQYFGPGTRLTVT.

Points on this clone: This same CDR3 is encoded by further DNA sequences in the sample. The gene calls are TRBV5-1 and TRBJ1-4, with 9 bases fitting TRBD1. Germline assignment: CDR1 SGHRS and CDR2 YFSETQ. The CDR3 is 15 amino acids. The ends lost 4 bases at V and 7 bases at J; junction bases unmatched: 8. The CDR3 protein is CASSPLTGGIEKLFF. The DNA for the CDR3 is TGCGCCAGCAGCCCCCTGACAGGGGGGATTGAAAAACTGTTTTTT.

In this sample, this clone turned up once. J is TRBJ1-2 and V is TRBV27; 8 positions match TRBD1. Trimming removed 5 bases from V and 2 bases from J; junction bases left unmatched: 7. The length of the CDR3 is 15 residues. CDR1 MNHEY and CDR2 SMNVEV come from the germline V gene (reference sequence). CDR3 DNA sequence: TGTGCCAGCAGTCCTCGGACAGGGTCAAACTATGGCTACACCTTC. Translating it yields CASSPRTGSNYGYTF.

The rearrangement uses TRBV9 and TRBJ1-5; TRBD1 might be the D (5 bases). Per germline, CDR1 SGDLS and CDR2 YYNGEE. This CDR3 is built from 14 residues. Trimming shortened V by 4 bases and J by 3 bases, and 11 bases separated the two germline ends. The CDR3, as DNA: TGTGCCAGCAGCCCAGGGCAGCTCAATCAGCCCCAGCATTTT. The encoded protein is CASSPGQLNQPQHF.

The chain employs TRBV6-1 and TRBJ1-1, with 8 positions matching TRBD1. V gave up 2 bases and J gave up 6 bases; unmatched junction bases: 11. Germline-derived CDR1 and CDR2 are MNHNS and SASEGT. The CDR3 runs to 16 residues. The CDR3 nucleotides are TGTGCCAGCAGTGAAAGAAACGGACAGGGATTGTCTGAAGCTTTCTTT. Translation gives CASSERNGQGLSEAFF.

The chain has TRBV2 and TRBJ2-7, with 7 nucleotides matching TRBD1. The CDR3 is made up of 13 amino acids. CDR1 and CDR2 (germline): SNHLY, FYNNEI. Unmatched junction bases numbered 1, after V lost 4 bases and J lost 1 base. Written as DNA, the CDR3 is TGTGCCAGCAGTGGGGACAGTTCCTACGAGCAGTACTTC. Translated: CASSGDSSYEQYF.